This record looks at one T cell receptor (beta chain) sequence and its context. These data originate in a study of blood T cell repertoires in COVID-19. Trimming cost V 0 bases and J 5 bases, with 9 bases left between them. CDR1 is SGHRS, CDR2 YFSETQ, per germline. The CDR3 is made up of 15 amino acids. Using immunoSEQ multiplex PCR, the repertoire was profiled, and TCRdb retains in-frame clones only, with some absent. The sample includes approximately 330,000 clones, 65% to 90% of them seen just once. Residents of approximately 25 US areas, aged roughly 18 to 95 years, made up the participants. Specimen: PBMCs or T cells enriched from blood (not recorded which). The clonotype was recovered from a woman between 40 and 55 years old with acute COVID-19. V and J are TRBV5-1 and TRBJ1-6, with D possibly TRBD1 on 5 matching bases. The CDR3 here is CASSLETVNNSPLHF. The CDR3 region has the DNA TGCGCCAGCAGCTTGGAGACAGTTAATAATTCACCCCTCCACTTT.